This TCR beta chain comes out of a study of identical twins listed by TCRdb under 2016. In terms of the full investigation: To test whether fetal clonotypes persist, this study deep-sequenced TCR alpha and beta repertoires from monozygotic twins, from unrelated adults of various ages, and from cord blood. To rule out contamination, the twin experiments were replicated at different times with different library preparation protocols. What the study reported, not specific to this receptor: In monozygotic twins, recombination models systematically underestimated out-of-frame TCR alpha sharing, but the models matched the sharing seen between unrelated individuals. Fewer insertions were carried by abundant cord blood beta clonotypes, a similar but weaker trend appeared in young adult naive repertoires, and no such trend appeared in memory repertoires. Zero-insertion analyses could be partly confounded by invariant T cells such as MAIT and iNKT, though diverse VJ usage argued against such confounding for most clonotypes. A weaker excess of twin sharing was found in beta out-of-frame sequences because the signal-to-noise ratio was lowered by fewer shared sequences. Out-of-frame TCR alpha sequences shared between twins showed an excess of low generation-probability sequences compared with coincidental sharing between unrelated individuals. Because the same donors could not be followed over many years, conclusions were based on cross-sectional statistical analysis.

Every donor in the study was a healthy Caucasian. Three pairs of female monozygotic twins, all aged roughly 18 to 29 years, were included in the twin cohort. RNA for TCR libraries was isolated from peripheral blood mononuclear cells. Receptor amplification or capture employed 5' RACE. These reads were obtained on an Illumina HiSeq 2000. Template switching introduced a universal primer binding site; the final cDNA contained a unique molecular identifier, enabling accurate counting of TCR cDNA molecules. First-strand cDNA for TCR alpha and beta chains was synthesized from specific primers in the conserved constant-segment region. To control for contamination, every cDNA library was double barcoded, receiving both a SMART-Mk sample barcode and Illumina barcodes. TruSeq adapter sequences, together with Illumina sample barcodes, were added in two successive PCR steps. The TCR alpha and beta cDNA libraries were sequenced on the Illumina HiSeq platform using custom primers. As for the authors' bioinformatics: MiGEC was used to process raw reads and extract unique molecular identifiers, and MiXCR was used to find CDR3 positions. For each individual, recombination models were inferred using an EM algorithm with the repgenHMM and IGoR tools. The tcR package in R was used for shared clonotype analysis, with sharing normalized by the product of cloneset sizes. To study raw recombination free of thymic and clonal selection effects, out-of-frame nonproductive sequences were analyzed. TCRdb trimmed public reads at Q25 via fastp, called clones via MiXCR and kept in-frame beta chains. Identical CDR3 proteins give one entry, which carries the most common genes and DNA. TCRdb's processing, not the study's, gives the V and J calls here. This sample comprises around 960,000 distinct CDR3 sequences, about 12% of them detected only once. The ten largest make up about 1.5% of the sample.

This clonotype was picked up many times. The antigen it recognizes is unknown. Base qualities are not at hand, and no much larger clone is one base apart. Looking up the germline V gene (reference sequence) yields CDR1 DFQATT and CDR2 SNEGSKA. V is pared back by 0 bases and J by 6 bases, with 11 bases lying between the germline termini. From the cysteine through the phenylalanine, the CDR3 covers 14 amino acids. CDR3 DNA is the only sequence kept; it has 42 bases, read in frame from the first base. These data were also filed under a second study, of yellow fever vaccine responses in identical twins. Looking at the second paper: According to the authors, the vaccine-induced T cell response in identical twins seemed to be partly convergent and partly specific to each individual. In identical twins, the study followed T cell clones that responded to the vaccine with precision.

Recombination linked TRBV20-1 to TRBJ2-2; 5 matching bases give a weak D call of TRBD1. The clonotype comes from a woman younger than 30 in good health. The sample comprised PBMCs. The DNA is as follows: TGCAGTGCTAGAGATTTGGGGCAAGCCGGGGAGCTGTTTTTT. Its protein product is CSARDLGQAGELFF.